One sample yielded the 30 T cell receptor beta chains listed below, sequenced in a study of cytomegalovirus exposure and HLA in healthy donors. With 60 Vbeta and 13 Jbeta primers, the PCR was carried out. Some clones are missing from TCRdb's copy, which holds only in-frame ones; the method was immunoSEQ multiplex PCR. Among approximately 51,000 clones, around 82% were seen once, and the ten largest hold about 2.3%. Material for sequencing was PBMCs. These receptors all come from a boy between 5 and 17 years old in good health and CMV-seropositive.

This CDR3 is CASSVHFTSGDRNEQFF. CDR3 bases: TGCGCCAGCAGCGTACACTTTACTAGCGGGGATAGGAATGAGCAGTTCTTC. This chain links TRBV5-1 with TRBJ2-1; 10 bases align to TRBD2. The CDR3 is 17 residues long. From germline, CDR1 is SGHRS and CDR2 YFSETQ. Losses at the gene ends were 4 bases for V and 7 bases for J; bases not matched to a gene: 14.

The chain is built from TRBV5-1 and TRBJ2-3; no clear D gene. The V end was cut by 0 bases, the J end by 2 bases, with 7 bases between. Looked up from germline, CDR1 is SGHRS and CDR2 is YFSETQ. The CDR3 is 14 amino acids. The CDR3 loop reads CASSLDPITDTQYF. The CDR3 DNA reads TGCGCCAGCAGCTTGGATCCCATCACAGATACGCAGTATTTT.

The rearrangement links TRBV6-1 to TRBJ1-1, with D possibly TRBD1 on 6 matching bases. V was shortened by 7 bases and J by 1 base, with 10 bases between the two germline ends. The germline V gene encodes CDR1 MNHNS and CDR2 SASEGT. The CDR3 is 13 residues long. The CDR3 sequence: CASTGQPNTEAFF. The CDR3 nucleotides read TGTGCCAGCACCGGACAGCCGAACACTGAAGCTTTCTTT.

This chain uses TRBV9 with TRBJ1-4, with TRBD1 matching 9 bases. Germline values: CDR1 SGDLS, CDR2 YYNGEE. J lost 8 bases, V lost 4 bases, and 9 bases had no gene match. The CDR3 is 15 amino acids. Here the CDR3 reads CASSTPGTGREKLFF. The CDR3 DNA reads as TGTGCCAGCAGCACCCCCGGGACAGGGAGGGAAAAACTGTTTTTT. Drawing the rest from reference TRBV9 and TRBJ1-4, the complete variable domain is DSGVTQTPKHLITATGQRVTLRCSPRSGDLSVYWYQQSLDQGLQFLIQYYNGEERAKGNILERFSAQQFPDLHSELNLSSLELGDSALYFCASSTPGTGREKLFFGSGTQLSVL.

The chain recombines TRBV7-9 with TRBJ2-5, with a weak D call TRBD2 (6 bases). V shed 1 base and J shed 2 bases, with 14 bases lying between them. In germline, CDR1 is SEHNR, CDR2 FQNEAQ (reference sequence). The CDR3 has 16 residues. Written as DNA, the CDR3 is TGTGCCAGCAGCTTAGGCCCGAGCGGGTTACAAGAGACCCAGTACTTC. It encodes CASSLGPSGLQETQYF. The complete variable domain, with remaining parts taken from reference TRBV7-9 and TRBJ2-5, reads DTGVSQNPRHKITKRGQNVTFRCDPISEHNRLYWYRQTLGQGPEFLTYFQNEAQLEKSRLLSDRFSAERPKGSFSTLEIQRTEQGDSAMYLCASSLGPSGLQETQYFGPGTRLLVL.

This chain links TRBV19 with TRBJ1-5, with D possibly matching TRBD1 (6 bases). Trimming cost V 5 bases and J 6 bases, with 14 bases left between them. CDR3 length: 14 amino acids. Per germline, CDR1 LNHDA and CDR2 SQIVND (reference sequence). The CDR3 region has the DNA TGTGCCAGTAGTCTTGGACAGCTAGGTCAGCCCCAGCATTTT. Its protein product is CASSLGQLGQPQHF.

This clone occurred a few times. V is TRBV30 and J is TRBJ1-1; 7 nucleotides agree with TRBD1. This CDR3 is built from 12 residues. The germline CDR1 and CDR2 sequences are GTSNPN and SVGIG (reference sequence). With V trimmed by 4 bases and J by 10 bases, 9 bases remained unmatched. CDR3 DNA: TGTGCCTGGATCTTCCTTTACAGGGGAGCTTTCTTT. This codes for CAWIFLYRGAFF.

The V and J genes are TRBV4-1 and TRBJ2-1; a weak D match, TRBD2 (5 bases). Germline CDR1 MGHRA, CDR2 YSYEKL. The CDR3 is 15 amino acids. Trimming cost V 2 bases and J 5 bases, with 13 bases left between them. CDR3 residues: CASSQLGLANNEQFF. As DNA, the CDR3 is TGCGCCAGCAGCCAACTCGGGCTAGCAAACAATGAGCAGTTCTTC.

This chain links TRBV13 with TRBJ1-2; perhaps TRBD1 as D (6 bases). The length of the CDR3 is 14 residues. Per germline, CDR1 PRHDT and CDR2 FYEKMQ (reference sequence). V was cut by 5 bases and J by 5 bases, with 15 bases left in between. DNA for the CDR3: TGTGCCAGCAGCCAACAGGGTTCGACGTATGGCTACACCTTC. Residues: CASSQQGSTYGYTF.

This clone was recorded a few times. The chain uses TRBV6-1 and TRBJ2-2; possible D gene TRBD2, 6 bases. CDR3 size: 14 residues. Trimming removed 9 bases at V and 3 bases at J, with 14 bases between. The V gene's germline CDR1 is MNHNS and CDR2 SASEGT. The CDR3 loop reads CASSPGSYTGELFF. In DNA form, the CDR3 reads TGTGCCAGTTCTCCCGGGAGCTACACCGGGGAGCTGTTTTTT.

The rearrangement joins TRBV7-3 to TRBJ1-1; D uncertain. The CDR3 totals 11 residues. Germline CDR1 SGHTA, CDR2 FQGTGA. V was pared by 1 base and J by 11 bases, with 8 bases between. CDR3 in DNA: TGTGCCAGCAGCTTAATACGGTTCGCTTTCTTT. It encodes CASSLIRFAFF.

The chain employs TRBV6-6 and TRBJ2-7; D is uncertain. Deletions cut 0 bases from V and 2 bases from J, with 8 bases between. Per the germline V gene, CDR1 is MNHNY and CDR2 is SVGAGI (reference sequence). There are 14 residues in the CDR3. This CDR3 reads CASSYSSNTYEQYF. For the CDR3, the DNA is TGTGCCAGCAGTTACTCTAGCAACACCTACGAGCAGTACTTC.

The chain couples TRBV7-2 to TRBJ1-2; perhaps TRBD1 as D (5 bases). V lost 6 bases to trimming and J lost 3 bases, with 8 bases between them. This CDR3 spans 12 amino acids. Germline V CDR1 and CDR2: SGHTA, FQGNSA. Here the CDR3 reads CASRTAYYGYTF. The CDR3 nucleotides read TGTGCCAGCAGGACAGCTTACTATGGCTACACCTTC.

A few counts support this clone. V and J are TRBV13 and TRBJ1-5; D remains unclear. Trimming took 5 bases from V and 4 from J, leaving 6 bases between them. Germline V gene lookup returns CDR1 PRHDT and CDR2 FYEKMQ (reference sequence). The CDR3 loop spans 12 amino acids. CDR3 in amino acids: CASSERNQPQHF. CDR3 in DNA: TGTGCCAGCAGCGAGAGAAATCAGCCCCAGCATTTT.

V and J are TRBV20-1 and TRBJ2-2; D remains ambiguous. Germline V lookup: CDR1 DFQATT, CDR2 SNEGSKA (reference sequence). The V gene lost 3 bases and the J gene lost 5 bases, with 4 bases spanning the gap. This CDR3 region has 11 residues. For the CDR3, the DNA is TGCAGTGCTAGTAGTACCGGGGAGCTGTTTTTT. Translating gives CSASSTGELFF.

The chain recombines TRBV5-1 with TRBJ1-6; tentatively, D is TRBD1 (6 bases). The V gene's germline CDR1 is SGHRS and CDR2 YFSETQ. Trimming removed 4 bases at V and 3 bases at J, with 14 bases between. The CDR3 contains 16 residues. CDR3 sequence reads: CASSPRTANYNSPLHF. CDR3 sequence (DNA): TGCGCCAGCAGCCCGCGGACAGCGAACTATAATTCACCCCTCCACTTT.

This clone was seen more than once but under ten times. This rearrangement joins TRBV5-1 to TRBJ2-3; 15 bases align to TRBD2. Germline V lookup: CDR1 SGHRS, CDR2 YFSETQ. CDR3 length equals 17 residues. Trimming at V came to 4 bases and at J to 6 bases, leaving 9 bases not matched to a gene. CDR3 coding DNA: TGCGCCAGCAGCCCTGGTAGGGGACTAGCGGGGGGCGATACGCAGTATTTT. Translating gives CASSPGRGLAGGDTQYF.

In nucleotides, the CDR3 is TGTGCCAGCGGGCATGCAAACAGGGGTTTCGGAAACACCATATATTTT. This sequence encodes CASGHANRGFGNTIYF. V and J are TRBV5-8 and TRBJ1-3; 7 bases match TRBD1. The CDR3 contains 16 residues. Per germline, CDR1 SGHTS and CDR2 YDEGEE. J gave up 4 bases and V 7 bases, and 14 bases lay outside the gene matches.

The CDR3 DNA follows: TGTGCCAGCAGTTTAAGCGCGCTTGGGGGCTACACCTTC. It specifies CASSLSALGGYTF. The genes are TRBV28 and TRBJ1-2; D gene uncertain. The CDR3 is made up of 13 amino acids. The V end lost 2 bases, the J end lost 8 bases, and 12 bases lay between the germline ends. Germline-derived CDR1 and CDR2 are MDHEN and SYDVKM.

The rearrangement uses TRBV21-1 and TRBJ1-2; TRBD1 was called by the table and not checked on the DNA. TRBV21-1 is listed as a pseudogene. The CDR3 is 14 amino acids. CDR3 sequence reads: CASSKDSCNYGYTF. In nucleotides, the CDR3 is TGTGCCAGCAGCAAGGACAGCTGTAACTATGGCTACACCTTC.

CDR3 sequence reads: CASSQGLAASTDTQYF. The CDR3 DNA sequence: TGTGCCAGCAGCCAGGGCCTAGCAGCTAGCACAGATACGCAGTATTTT. J is TRBJ2-3 and V is TRBV4-2, with D possibly being TRBD2 (5 bases). The CDR3 contains 16 residues. CDR1 and CDR2 (germline): LGHNA, YNFKEQ. The V end lost 3 bases, the J end lost 0 bases, and 13 bases lay between the germline ends.

This chain connects TRBV4-1 to TRBJ1-2; TRBD1 matches 7 bases. Unmatched junction bases numbered 2, after V lost 1 base and J lost 9 bases. Germline-derived CDR1 and CDR2 are MGHRA and YSYEKL. The CDR3 spans 12 residues. CDR3 amino acids: CASSQGDRSYTF. The CDR3 bases are TGCGCCAGCAGCCAAGGGGACAGAAGCTACACCTTC.

CDR3 region: CASSVTGPSNQPQHF. Written as DNA, the CDR3 is TGTGCCAGCAGTGTGACAGGGCCGAGCAATCAGCCCCAGCATTTT. This chain links TRBV6-5 with TRBJ1-5, with TRBD1 identical over 7 bases. The CDR3 runs to 15 residues. J gave up 1 base and V 5 bases, and 5 bases lay outside the gene matches. CDR1 is MNHEY, CDR2 SVGAGI, per germline.

V gene TRBV28 combines with J gene TRBJ2-5; 9 nucleotides align to TRBD2. The germline V gene has CDR1 MDHEN and CDR2 SYDVKM. The junction had 24 bases not matched to a gene; V was cut back by 5 bases and J by 2 bases. There are 21 residues in the CDR3. The chain's CDR3 is CASSPTTINAAGGLWQETQYF. As DNA, the CDR3 is TGTGCCAGCAGTCCCACTACTATCAACGCAGCGGGGGGTTTGTGGCAAGAGACCCAGTACTTC.

The rearrangement links TRBV6-5 to TRBJ2-3, with 8 bases identical to TRBD2. The CDR3 covers 14 residues. The V gene end was trimmed by 8 bases and the J gene end by 0 bases; junction bases not matched to a gene: 4. Germline V gene sequence: CDR1 MNHEY, CDR2 SVGAGI. The CDR3 spells CASSLAGSTDTQYF. The CDR3 DNA sequence: TGTGCCAGCTCTTTAGCGGGGAGCACAGATACGCAGTATTTT.

The chain's CDR3 is CASSLEGSTEAFF. CDR3 sequence (DNA): TGCGCCAGCTCTTTGGAGGGGAGCACTGAAGCTTTCTTT. The chain recombines TRBV5-1 with TRBJ1-1; possible D gene TRBD1, 5 bases. The CDR3 runs 13 residues. The V gene's germline CDR1 is SGHRS and CDR2 YFSETQ. The V end lost 7 bases, the J end lost 4 bases, and 14 bases lay between the germline ends.

V and J are TRBV28 and TRBJ2-7, with 10 positions matching TRBD1. This CDR3 comprises 14 residues. V dropped 5 bases and J dropped 0; count of bases not matched to a gene: 1. Germline CDR1 MDHEN, CDR2 SYDVKM. The CDR3 loop is CASSRTGGSYEQYF. The CDR3 DNA sequence: TGTGCCAGCAGTCGGACAGGGGGCTCCTACGAGCAGTACTTC.

The chain uses TRBV9 and TRBJ1-2, with a possible D match to TRBD1 (6 bases). This CDR3 contains 17 residues. The germline V and J ends were trimmed by 0 bases and 8 bases, with 23 bases remaining between them. In germline, CDR1 is SGDLS, CDR2 YYNGEE. CDR3 sequence: CASSVAVGTGGARGYTF. The CDR3 DNA reads as TGTGCCAGCAGCGTAGCGGTCGGGACGGGGGGGGCCAGGGGCTACACCTTC.

The chain combines TRBV27 with TRBJ1-2; weak D call: TRBD1 (6 bases). CDR1 MNHEY and CDR2 SMNVEV come from the germline V gene (reference sequence). CDR3 length: 15 residues. Trimming pared 4 bases from V and 5 bases from J, leaving 17 bases between. For the CDR3, the DNA is TGTGCCAGCAGTTCGCGCGGGGGCGCGCCATATGGCTACACCTTC. Its translation: CASSSRGGAPYGYTF.

The chain links TRBV5-6 to TRBJ1-3, with D tentatively TRBD1 (6 bases). CDR1 and CDR2 from the germline V gene are SGHDT and YYEEEE. Trimming cost V 4 bases and J 3 bases, with 11 bases left between them. The CDR3 covers 14 residues. The CDR3 region is CASSPPGVGNTIYF. DNA of the CDR3: TGTGCCAGCAGCCCCCCAGGGGTTGGAAACACCATATATTTT.